Listed below are T cell receptor beta chains from one sample, sequenced in a study of regulatory T cells in long-lasting Graves disease. One entry per CDR3 protein, called by TCRdb with MiXCR from the multiplex PCR reads. Of about 400,000 distinct CDR3 sequences in the sample, 15% were seen once. These data are also associated with another study on T cells in Graves' hyperthyroidism and ophthalmopathy.

The sequencing here drew on peripheral blood mononuclear cells (PBMCs), taken at new diagnosis, from a patient treated with antithyroid drugs. The receptor source for this set is a woman aged 40-49 years with Graves disease. CDR3s include the opening cysteine and the closing phenylalanine or tryptophan.

v_gene	j_gene	CDR3aa
TRBV12-3/TRBV12-4	TRBJ2-5	CASSFIYGTGREETQYF
TRBV28	TRBJ2-7	CASSTYRGRGSYEQYF
TRBV20-1	TRBJ1-4	CRGQNTGEKLFF
TRBV7-3	TRBJ2-3	CASSETSGEADTQYF
TRBV28	TRBJ2-2	CASSTRVTGELFF
TRBV28	TRBJ2-1	CASSLLRTERQFF
TRBV20-1	TRBJ2-3	CSASGTAYTDTQYF
TRBV12-3/TRBV12-4	TRBJ2-1	CASRGQWYNEQFF
TRBV30	TRBJ2-7	CAWSVTGRVYEQYF
TRBV7-8	TRBJ2-7	CASSTRDRSRYEQYF
TRBV4-2	TRBJ2-1	CASSPARGVLQQFF
TRBV24-1	TRBJ2-1	CATSLGEINEQFF
TRBV6-2/TRBV6-3	TRBJ1-2	CASSYQTGLVNYGYTF
TRBV6-2/TRBV6-3	TRBJ1-5	CASSYPGQGSNQPQHF
TRBV19	TRBJ2-1	CASSPRRDRGDEQFF
TRBV28	TRBJ2-5	CASSFEKETQYF
TRBV28	TRBJ2-2	CASRQGFVVTGELFF
TRBV18	TRBJ2-3	CASSLQGGSTDTQYF
TRBV9	TRBJ1-2	CASSPQPDRFYGYTF